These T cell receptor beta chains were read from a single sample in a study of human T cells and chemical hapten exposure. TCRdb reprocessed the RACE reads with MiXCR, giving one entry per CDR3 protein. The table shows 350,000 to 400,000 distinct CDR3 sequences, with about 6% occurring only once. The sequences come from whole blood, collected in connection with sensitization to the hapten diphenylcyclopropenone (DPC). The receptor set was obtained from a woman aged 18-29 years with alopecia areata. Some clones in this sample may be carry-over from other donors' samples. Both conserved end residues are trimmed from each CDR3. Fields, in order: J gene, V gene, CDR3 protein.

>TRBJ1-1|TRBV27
ASSSTGGPDTEAF
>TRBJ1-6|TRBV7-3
ASSIDRVNSPLH
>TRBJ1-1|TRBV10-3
AISDRLSSTEAF
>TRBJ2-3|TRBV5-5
ASSLRRGPTDTQY
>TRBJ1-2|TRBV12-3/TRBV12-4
ASSRGPDRDYGYT
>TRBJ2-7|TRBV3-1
ASSQDQSRPREQY
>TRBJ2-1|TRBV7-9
ASSLISGGAKYNEQF
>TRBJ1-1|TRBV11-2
ASRHGTGRKNTEAF
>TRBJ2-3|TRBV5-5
ASVGQGRTDTQY
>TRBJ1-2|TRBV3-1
ASSQVGTNYGYT
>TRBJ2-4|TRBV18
ASSPSQGSKNIQY
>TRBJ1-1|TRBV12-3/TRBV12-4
ASSLVQFNTEAF
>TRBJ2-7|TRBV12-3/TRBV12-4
ASSPRQGGEQY
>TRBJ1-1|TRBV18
ASSRFGTNTEAF
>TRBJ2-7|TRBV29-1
SVEGDEQY
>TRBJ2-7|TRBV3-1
ASSPRQGSYEQY
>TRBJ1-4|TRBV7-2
ASSLAFRATNEKLF
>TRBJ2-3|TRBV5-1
ASSYGTELTDTQY
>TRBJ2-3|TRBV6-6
ASNLDGSDTDTQY
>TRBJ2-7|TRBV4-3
ASSQGRQGGYEQY
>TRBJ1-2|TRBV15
ATSRDTNGYT
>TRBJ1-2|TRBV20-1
SAPGFNYGYT
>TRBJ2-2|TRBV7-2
ASSPRTSGGRGGELF
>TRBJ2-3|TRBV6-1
ASSVGPDTQY
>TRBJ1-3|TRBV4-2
ASSQGGQAAGNTIY
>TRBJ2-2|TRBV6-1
ATELETGGSTGELF
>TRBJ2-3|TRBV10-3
AISERGSTDTQY
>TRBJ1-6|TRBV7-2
ASSLAGLEASPLH
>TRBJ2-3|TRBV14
ASGKTGQITDTQY
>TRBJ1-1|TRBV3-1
ASTPMTGRTEAF
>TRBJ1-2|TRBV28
ASSLSGAYGYT
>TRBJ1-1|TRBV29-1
SVESRSGTEAF
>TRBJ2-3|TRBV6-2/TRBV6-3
ASRKNPWVTDTQY
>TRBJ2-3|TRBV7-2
ASSLAPGGVDTQY
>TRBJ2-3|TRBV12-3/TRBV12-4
ASRQPGGRGPFSTDTQY
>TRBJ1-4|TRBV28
ASSSINRVGDEKLF